This T cell receptor beta chain was identified in a study of shared clonotypes between healthy human individuals. Across the whole study: The composition of the donors was two women and three men aged 18 to 49.

The data were produced by immunoSEQ multiplex PCR, yet TCRdb's version contains in-frame clones alone and is incomplete. The table has about 2.3 million clones, about 90% seen once. V was trimmed by 4 bases and J by 3 bases, leaving 3 bases between them. CDR3 length: 12 amino acids. Germline V gene lookup returns CDR1 LGHNA and CDR2 YSLEER. Those who donated, Caucasian adults without exception, all lived in Nashville, Tennessee. V is TRBV4-3 and J is TRBJ2-2, with D uncertain. Sequencing was done on a sample of naive CD4+ T cells from PBMCs. Described subset: CD45RA+ positively selected. This receptor was identified in a young man in good health. Some clones in this sample may be carry-over from other donors' samples. As DNA, the CDR3 is TGCGCCAGCAGCCCCTACACCGGGGAGCTGTTTTTT. It codes for CASSPYTGELFF.